Listed here are 4 T cell receptor beta chains from one sample, sequenced in a study of regulatory T cells in long-lasting Graves disease (TCRdb year 2021). What this sample's time point label stands for: newly diagnosed GD, antithyroid drugs for less than 3 months. RNA was extracted from PBMCs in TRIzol for both TCR sequencing and RNA sequencing. Libraries came from multiplex PCR. Data came from an Illumina HiSeq 4000. CDR3 regions were amplified by Arm-PCR with iRepertoire HTBI primers to construct TCR beta libraries. The raw public reads went through TCRdb reprocessing: fastp at Q25, MiXCR clone calling, in-frame beta chains kept. A single entry per CDR3 protein holds the most common genes and DNA from its merged rows. Present in this sample are about 330,000 distinct CDR3 sequences, 15% to 20% of which were seen just once. The ten largest make up 20% of the sample. Another study also made use of these data, one on T cells in Graves' hyperthyroidism and ophthalmopathy.

This sample comprised peripheral blood mononuclear cells (PBMCs), obtained at new diagnosis, from a patient treated with antithyroid drugs. These receptor sequences come from a woman in her late teens or twenties with Graves disease. Donor details come from another sample of the same person, matched by shared clones.

As regards this clonotype: A much bigger clone sits one base away, suggesting this may be a read error. This chain uses TRBV6-9 with TRBJ2-2; D may be TRBD1 (7 bases). The CDR3 is made up of 15 amino acids. Germline CDR1 and CDR2: MNHGY and SVAAGI. CDR3 sequence (DNA): TGTGCCAGCAGTTACCTTGGAGGGGGCACCGGGGAGCTGCTTTTT. Translated, it gives CASSYLGGGTGELLF.

This clonotype has only a few counts. The chain uses TRBV11-3 and TRBJ2-5; D is perhaps TRBD2 (5 bases). The CDR3 consists of 15 residues. Germline CDR1 is SGHNT and CDR2 is YENEEA. V was shortened by 4 bases and J by 1 base, with 13 bases between the two germline ends. The CDR3 region is CASSSRRGFQETQYF. The CDR3 region has the DNA TGTGCCAGCAGCTCCCGACGGGGATTCCAAGAGACCCAGTACTTC.

There are a few counts of this clonotype. The chain is built from TRBV15 and TRBJ1-1, with D possibly being TRBD1 (5 bases). This CDR3 region has 13 residues. The germline V and J ends were trimmed by 0 bases and 6 bases, with 8 bases remaining between them. CDR1 is LNHNV, CDR2 YYDKDF, per germline (reference sequence). The CDR3 coding sequence is TGTGCCACCAGCAGAGACAGGGACCCTGAAGCTTTCTTT. It yields the protein CATSRDRDPEAFF.

This clonotype occurred many times. This chain links TRBV2 with TRBJ2-1; TRBD2 might be the D (7 bases). V was shortened by 6 bases and J by 4 bases, with 19 bases between the two germline ends. CDR1 is SNHLY and CDR2 is FYNNEI in the germline V gene. CDR3 length equals 16 residues. The CDR3 DNA is TGTGCCAGCAGGGGGGGGGGCGGACTACCTTACAATGAGCAGTTCTTC. This translates into CASRGGGGLPYNEQFF.